These 23 T cell receptor beta chains share one sample of origin, sequenced in a study of CD8+ T cells in alopecia areata. In each case, RNA was isolated and then reverse transcribed into cDNA as the sequencing template. Profiling relied on immunoSEQ multiplex PCR, and the TCRdb table lists in-frame clones only, not all of them. This sample comprises about 110,000 clones, none seen once only. Sequences were obtained from lesional skin. Receptor source: a C3H/HeJ mouse with alopecia areata. The strain's MHC type: H2-k.

Turning to this clone: Mouse names are used for the genes. Here the CDR3 reads CASATGGNQDTQYF. The part of the CDR3 DNA that was read is TGTGCCAGCGCTACTGGGGGAAACCAAGAC. The J gene is TRBJ2-5, the V gene TRBV19; TRBD2 aligns across 8 bases. The CDR3 end falls 4 residues outside the read, so it is completed with the germline J gene. J gave up 0 bases and V 7 bases, and 4 bases lay outside the gene matches. The CDR3 extends over 14 amino acids. The germline V gene has CDR1 FNHDT and CDR2 SITEND (reference sequence).

As concerns this clone: These gene names are mouse names. The DNA ends 4 residues before the CDR3 does, and the rest of the CDR3 is filled in from the germline J gene. The rearrangement links TRBV13-3 to TRBJ2-4, with 9 positions matching TRBD2. Germline CDR1 NNHDY, CDR2 SYVADS. The CDR3 contains 13 residues. After removal of 7 bases from V and 3 bases from J, the junction contained 3 bases not matched to a gene. CDR3 DNA, as far as it was read: TGTGCCAGCTTGGGGGGGCGCCAAAAC. This codes for CASLGGRQN. The full CDR3 sequence reads CASLGGRQNTLYF.

This clone was detected ten times or more. Genes here carry mouse names. The read finishes 4 residues shy of the CDR3 end, and the germline J gene is used to complete it. The chain joins TRBV13-3 to TRBJ2-3, with TRBD1 as a possible D gene (5 bases). Trimming took 5 bases from V and 0 from J, leaving 10 bases between them. The germline CDR1 and CDR2 sequences are NNHDY and SYVADS. The length of the CDR3 is 14 residues. The CDR3 bases that were read are TGTGCCAGCAGACCAGGGAATAGTGCAGAA. Protein: CASRPGNSAE. The full CDR3 reads CASRPGNSAETLYF.

The table lists this clone with a few counts. Genes and germline come from the mouse. The CDR3 end lies 4 residues beyond the end of the read and is filled in from the germline J gene. The rearrangement uses TRBV5 and TRBJ2-7; 12 nucleotides match TRBD2. CDR3 length equals 15 residues. Trimming cost V 1 base and J 3 bases; bases outside gene matches: 1. Looked up from germline, CDR1 is LGHNA and CDR2 is YNLKQL (reference sequence). The CDR3 loop reads CASSQGLGGHYEQYF. Incomplete CDR3 DNA: TGTGCCAGCAGCCAAGGACTGGGGGGGCACTAT.

The table lists this clone with many counts. Gene names and germline refer to mouse. The read ends 4 residues early relative to the CDR3; the germline J gene fills the gap. The chain uses TRBV1 and TRBJ1-4; D remains ambiguous. CDR1 and CDR2 from the germline V gene are NSQYPW and LRSPGD (reference sequence). The CDR3 extends over 13 amino acids. V was trimmed by 4 bases and J by 4 bases, leaving 7 bases between them. The covered CDR3 bases are TGCACCTGCAGTGAGGGTCTCAACGAA. This translates into CTCSEGLNE. Given in full, the CDR3 is CTCSEGLNERLFF. The entire variable domain, with the rest obtained from reference TRBV1 and TRBJ1-4, is as follows: VTLLEQNPRWRLVPRGQAVNLRCILKNSQYPWMSWYQQDLQKQLQWLFTLRSPGDKEVKSLPGADYLATRVTDTELRLQVANMSQGRTLYCTCSEGLNERLFFGHGTKLSVL.

This clone was observed at least ten times. Gene names are mouse gene names. The read ends 4 residues early relative to the CDR3; the germline J gene fills the gap. V is TRBV13-3 and J is TRBJ2-3; weak D call: TRBD1 (5 bases). The V end lost 5 bases, the J end lost 0 bases, and 10 bases lay between the germline ends. The CDR3 length is 14 residues. Germline lookup yields CDR1 NNHDY and CDR2 SYVADS. The part of the CDR3 DNA that was read is TGTGCCAGCAGGGACAAAACTAGTGCAGAA. Protein sequence: CASRDKTSAE. The CDR3 in full is CASRDKTSAETLYF.

Regarding this clone: The germline and genes are mouse ones. The read terminates 4 residues ahead of where the CDR3 ends, so the germline J gene completes it. This chain connects TRBV29 to TRBJ1-1; D remains ambiguous. Deletions cut 0 bases from V and 1 base from J, with 9 bases between. Germline CDR1 reads MSHET; CDR2 reads SYDVDS. The CDR3 has 15 residues. CDR3 region: CASSLSTARNTEVFF. The part of the CDR3 DNA that was read is TGTGCTAGCAGTTTATCCACAGCCAGAAACACA.

This clone was observed a few times. Gene names follow the mouse nomenclature. The DNA ends 4 residues before the CDR3 does, and the rest of the CDR3 is filled in from the germline J gene. The V call is TRBV13-3, the J call TRBJ2-3; a possible D gene is TRBD2 (6 bases). The V end was cut by 3 bases, the J end by 0 bases, with 11 bases between. The CDR3 consists of 15 residues. CDR1 and CDR2 from the germline V gene are NNHDY and SYVADS. The CDR3 bases that were read are TGTGCCAGCAGTGCCGGGACTCCTAGTGCAGAA. Encoded protein: CASSAGTPSAE. The full CDR3 sequence reads CASSAGTPSAETLYF.

This clone came up a few times. Gene names and germline match the mouse. The read gets to within 4 residues of the CDR3 end, and the germline J gene fills in the rest. The gene calls are TRBV1 and TRBJ2-3; TRBD1 matches 8 bases. The germline gives CDR1 NSQYPW, CDR2 LRSPGD (reference sequence). Germline trimming cut 0 bases from V and 4 bases from J; bases unmatched to any gene: 3. The CDR3 spans 15 residues. CDR3 sequence: CTCSADDRGPETLYF. The covered CDR3 bases are TGCACCTGCAGTGCAGATGACAGGGGCCCAGAA.

This clone showed up just a few times. Here the gene names and germline are mouse. The CDR3 is cut off 4 residues early in the read; its end comes from the germline J gene. This sequence joins TRBV19 and TRBJ2-4; D may be TRBD2 (6 bases). Germline V gene sequence: CDR1 FNHDT, CDR2 SITEND (reference sequence). This CDR3 has 14 residues. The V end lost 2 bases, the J end lost 2 bases, and 9 bases lay between the germline ends. The CDR3 DNA, read in part, is TGTGCCAGCAGTATCGACTGGCCTCAAAAC. Translated, it gives CASSIDWPQN. The CDR3 as a whole reads CASSIDWPQNTLYF.

On this clone itself: Mouse gene names apply. The CDR3 is cut off 4 residues early in the read; its end comes from the germline J gene. The chain combines TRBV1 with TRBJ1-2, with a possible D match to TRBD1 (5 bases). The CDR3 consists of 15 residues. Deletions cut 3 bases from V and 0 bases from J, with 11 bases between. Germline values: CDR1 NSQYPW, CDR2 LRSPGD (reference sequence). Partial CDR3 DNA: TGCACCTGCAGTGCGCCGGACATTGCAAACTCC. Translation: CTCSAPDIANS. The entire CDR3 is CTCSAPDIANSDYTF.

This clone appeared a few times. Gene labels here are mouse ones. Sequencing ends 4 residues short of the CDR3 end; the germline J gene provides the rest. The V call is TRBV19, the J call TRBJ2-3; 8 nucleotides agree with TRBD2. Germline V gene sequence: CDR1 FNHDT, CDR2 SITEND (reference sequence). The V and J ends lost 6 bases and 3 bases, in that order; junction bases with no gene match: 6. This CDR3 region has 14 residues. The sequenced CDR3 bases are TGTGCCAGCACCGGGGGGGCGCGGGCAGAA. Residues: CASTGGARAE. The CDR3 in its entirety is CASTGGARAETLYF.

To note about this clone: Any gene name here is a mouse gene name. The read ends 4 residues shy of where the CDR3 ends; the end is completed using the germline J gene. The chain couples TRBV1 to TRBJ1-4; 8 nucleotides align to TRBD1. Germline V gene lookup returns CDR1 NSQYPW and CDR2 LRSPGD (reference sequence). J lost 2 bases, V lost 3 bases, and 5 bases had no gene match. This CDR3 is 16 amino acids long. The CDR3 DNA, read in part, is TGCACCTGCAGTGCGCCCGGACAGGGATCCAACGAA. Its protein product is CTCSAPGQGSNE. In full, the CDR3 reads CTCSAPGQGSNERLFF.

A few counts support this clone. Genes and germline are mouse. From the germline J gene comes the end of the CDR3, since the read stops 4 residues before it. Other DNA sequences from this sample encode an identical CDR3 as well. J is TRBJ2-3 and V is TRBV19; 12 positions match TRBD1. Germline values: CDR1 FNHDT, CDR2 SITEND (reference sequence). The CDR3 runs 16 residues. J was trimmed by 1 base and V by 4 bases; bases with no gene match: 4. CDR3 sequence: CASSPGQGAGAETLYF. CDR3 DNA, as far as it was read: TGTGCCAGCAGTCCGGGACAGGGGGCCGGTGCAGAA.

This clone was picked up a small number of times. Gene names denote mouse genes. The DNA ends 4 residues before the CDR3 does, and the rest of the CDR3 is filled in from the germline J gene. This rearrangement joins TRBV1 to TRBJ2-3, with TRBD2 matching over 12 bases. V was clipped by 3 bases and J by 4 bases; unmatched bases: 5. The CDR3 length is 16 residues. The germline CDR1 and CDR2 sequences are NSQYPW and LRSPGD (reference sequence). The CDR3 DNA, read in part, is TGCACCTGCAGTGCTGACTGGGGGGGCGCTTCAGAA. This gives the protein CTCSADWGGASE. In full, the CDR3 reads CTCSADWGGASETLYF.

To note about this clone: Genes and germline come from the mouse. The sequence runs out 4 residues before the end of the CDR3; the remainder is reconstructed from the germline J gene. The rearrangement links TRBV1 to TRBJ1-4, with a weak D call TRBD1 (5 bases). The CDR3 totals 16 residues. CDR1 is NSQYPW, CDR2 LRSPGD, per germline (reference sequence). Trimming removed 2 bases at V and 0 bases at J, with 10 bases between. CDR3 DNA (partial): TGCACCTGCAGTGCATATGGGGGGATTTCCAACGAA. Residues: CTCSAYGGISNE. The whole CDR3 reads CTCSAYGGISNERLFF.

In the case of this clone: Here the gene names and germline are mouse. Coverage ceases 4 residues before the CDR3 finishes, and the germline J gene fills in the end. The chain recombines TRBV1 with TRBJ1-4; 7 bases map to TRBD1. CDR1 is NSQYPW, CDR2 LRSPGD, per germline (reference sequence). V lost 3 bases and J lost 0; bases outside the gene matches: 7. This CDR3 has 17 amino acids. The CDR3 bases that were read are TGCACCTGCAGTGCCACGGGACAGCAAATTTCCAACGAA. Residues: CTCSATGQQISNE. The whole CDR3 sequence is CTCSATGQQISNERLFF.

This clone was counted ten times or more. Mouse gene names apply. The read comes to an end 4 residues before the CDR3 does, leaving the germline J gene to fill in the end. The chain joins TRBV13-3 to TRBJ1-1; the match to TRBD1 covers 7 bases. V shed 1 base and J 4 bases; nucleotides not matched to a gene: 10. Germline-derived CDR1 and CDR2 are NNHDY and SYVADS. CDR3 length equals 16 residues. Incomplete CDR3 DNA: TGTGCCAGCAGTGATTGGGGCAGGGGGGTGCCCACA. Translating it yields CASSDWGRGVPT. The entire CDR3 is CASSDWGRGVPTEVFF.

The sample holds a few counts of this clone. Mouse names are used for the genes. The chain's CDR3 is CASSTGQGIYAEQFF. The DNA read from the CDR3 is TGTGCCAGCAGTACAGGACAGGGGATTTATGCT. V is TRBV19 and J is TRBJ2-1; 9 bases agree with TRBD1. The read ends 4 residues before the CDR3 terminus; that terminus is restored from the germline J gene. The CDR3 extends over 15 amino acids. Looked up from germline, CDR1 is FNHDT and CDR2 is SITEND (reference sequence). The junction had 5 bases not matched to a gene; V was cut back by 3 bases and J by 4 bases.

This clone came up many times. The gene names given are mouse names. The CDR3 end lies 4 residues beyond the end of the read and is filled in from the germline J gene. The chain combines TRBV13-3 with TRBJ1-4; 9 nucleotides line up with TRBD1. The CDR3 is 16 amino acids. V lost 2 bases to trimming and J lost 6 bases; unmatched junction nucleotides: 8. CDR1 NNHDY and CDR2 SYVADS come from the germline V gene. CDR3 residues: CASSERQGEEDERLFF. The CDR3 bases that were read are TGTGCCAGCAGTGAACGACAGGGGGAGGAGGACGAA.

In this sample, this clone turned up a few times. Each gene name is a mouse one. The CDR3 end falls 4 residues outside the read, so it is completed with the germline J gene. This chain connects TRBV13-3 to TRBJ2-5; 8 bases map to TRBD2. Germline CDR1 is NNHDY and CDR2 is SYVADS. V lost 5 bases, J lost 2 bases, and 1 base stayed unmatched. The CDR3 has 13 amino acids. This chain's CDR3 is CASRLGAQDTQYF. The CDR3 DNA, read in part, is TGTGCCAGCAGACTGGGGGCCCAAGAC. The variable domain in full, completed from reference TRBV13-3 and TRBJ2-5, reads EAAVTQSPRSKVAVTGGKVTLSCHQTNNHDYMYWYRQDTGHGLRLIHYSYVADSTEKGDIPDGYKASRPSQENFSLILELASLSQTAVYFCASRLGAQDTQYFGPGTRLLVL.

This clone came up a few times. Genes here carry mouse names. The sequenced fragment ends 4 residues before the CDR3 boundary, so the rest is inferred from the germline J gene. The rearrangement links TRBV13-2 to TRBJ1-4, with D hard to call. Per the germline V gene, CDR1 is NNHNN and CDR2 is SYGAGS (reference sequence). With 0 bases removed from V and 0 bases from J, the gap between germline ends came to 6 bases. This CDR3 contains 15 residues. CDR3 DNA (partial): TGTGCCAGCGGTGATGACAGAATTTCCAACGAA. It translates to CASGDDRISNE. The entire CDR3 reads CASGDDRISNERLFF.

On this clone itself: The genes are named according to mouse. The CDR3 extends 4 residues past the end of the read, so its final part is completed from the germline J gene. This rearrangement joins TRBV13-3 to TRBJ2-5, with 8 bases that match TRBD1. The CDR3 contains 14 residues. The trim removed 5 bases at V and 0 bases at J, leaving 2 bases unmatched. Germline V lookup: CDR1 NNHDY, CDR2 SYVADS. The CDR3 is CASRTGVNQDTQYF. CDR3 bases read: TGTGCCAGCAGGACAGGGGTAAACCAAGAC.